This note documents a single T cell receptor beta chain sequence. This entry is derived from a study of cytomegalovirus exposure and HLA in healthy donors. The study ran its PCR with 60 Vbeta and 13 Jbeta primers. Assay: immunoSEQ multiplex PCR; the TCRdb copy retains only in-frame clones and omits some. Of 110,000 or so clones listed, less than 80% are singletons. This clonotype was obtained from a middle-aged woman in good health and CMV-seropositive. The specimen sequenced was PBMCs.

The CDR3 region has the DNA TGTGCCAGCAGCGCGACGACAGGGTCCTACAATGAGCAGTTCTTC. Translated, it gives CASSATTGSYNEQFF. The chain couples TRBV9 to TRBJ2-1; 7 bases are a match to TRBD1. CDR1 and CDR2 (germline): SGDLS, YYNGEE. V shed 3 bases, J shed 1 base, and the junction held 4 bases outside the gene matches. The CDR3 extends over 15 amino acids. Full variable domain (rest looked up from reference TRBV9 and TRBJ2-1): DSGVTQTPKHLITATGQRVTLRCSPRSGDLSVYWYQQSLDQGLQFLIQYYNGEERAKGNILERFSAQQFPDLHSELNLSSLELGDSALYFCASSATTGSYNEQFFGPGTRLTVL.